These 4 T cell receptor beta chains share one sample of origin, sequenced in a study of glioma-infiltrating T cells after dendritic cell vaccination. Time point noted: after dendritic cell vaccination, including at tumor progression/relapse. Using immunoSEQ multiplex PCR, the repertoire was profiled, and TCRdb retains in-frame clones only, with some absent. The top ten clones hold approximately 5.4% of a sample with about 99,000 clones, 80% of them seen once. The sample here was blood, taken after dendritic cell vaccination. Every receptor here comes from a human donor with glioblastoma.

The chain uses TRBV19 and TRBJ2-7, with 9 bases aligning to TRBD2. The V segment lost 3 bases and the J segment 4 bases; nucleotides outside the gene matches: 7. The V gene's germline CDR1 is LNHDA and CDR2 SQIVND (reference sequence). The CDR3 has 15 residues. CDR3 bases: TGTGCCAGTAGTATCGCTAGCGGGAATTATTACGAGCAGTACTTC. Translation gives CASSIASGNYYEQYF.

This chain links TRBV9 with TRBJ1-1, with D possibly TRBD1 on 5 matching bases. The CDR3 runs 14 residues. From germline, CDR1 is SGDLS and CDR2 YYNGEE. The V and J ends lost 0 bases and 1 base respectively, with 7 bases between them. The CDR3 DNA is TGTGCCAGCAGCGTAGGACAGAAGAACACTGAAGCTTTCTTT. Residues: CASSVGQKNTEAFF.

This clone was recorded a few times. The chain has TRBV6-5 and TRBJ2-3; 7 positions agree with TRBD2. Germline V CDR1 and CDR2: MNHEY, SVGAGI. V shed 2 bases, J shed 0 bases, and the junction held 5 bases outside the gene matches. The CDR3 consists of 16 residues. The CDR3 sequence: CASSYMAGVSTDTQYF. CDR3 DNA: TGTGCCAGCAGTTACATGGCGGGGGTTAGCACAGATACGCAGTATTTT.

The V gene is TRBV11-2, the J gene TRBJ2-2, with D possibly matching TRBD1 (5 bases). The V gene's germline CDR1 is SGHAT and CDR2 FQNNGV. V gave up 1 base and J gave up 9 bases, with 18 bases separating them. The CDR3 runs 16 residues. CDR3 coding DNA: TGTGCCAGCAGCTTAGGAAGGGGCCCGACGCACCGGGAGCTGTTTTTT. Protein: CASSLGRGPTHRELFF.